This TCR beta chain was captured in a study of cytotoxic CD8 clonotypes in ibrutinib-treated CLL. Study information: Included were some eleven relapsed/refractory and 15 treatment-naive patients, of whom about 18 were IGHV unmutated. Response was recorded as partial in some 24 patients and complete in 2; at median around 68 months, approximately 14 remained remitted and approximately twelve had progressed. Whole-study findings and limits: Rising at ibrutinib response, clonality subsequently fell back toward baseline at progression.

This clone was seen ten or more times. Its specificity is not known. Investigators sought sequencing depths of between 1 in 200,000 and 1 in 1 million T cells. Sequenced by immunoSEQ multiplex PCR; TCRdb stores in-frame clones only, minus some. The table shows tens of thousands of clones, with 53% occurring only once. CDR3 length: 15 amino acids. V lost 8 bases to trimming and J lost 5 bases, with 22 bases between them. This sequence was found in a human donor with chronic lymphocytic leukemia. This chain links TRBV5-3 with TRBJ2-5, with D possibly matching TRBD2 (5 bases). TRBV5-3 is flagged as an ORF with uncertain function. The sample was PBMCs, taken after 12 months of ibrutinib treatment. The CDR3 DNA sequence: TGTGCCAGCGCCCCGGGCCTAGCACCAGAGGAGACCCAGTACTTC. Its translation is CASAPGLAPEETQYF.